Listed below are T cell receptor beta chains from one sample, sequenced in a study of blood T cell repertoires in COVID-19. Generated by immunoSEQ multiplex PCR, the TCRdb table keeps only in-frame clones and is missing some. The sample holds 250,000 to 350,000 clones, roughly 88% seen once. Specimen: peripheral blood. These receptors originate from a woman aged 45-65 years with active or convalescent COVID-19. CDR3s include the opening cysteine and the closing phenylalanine or tryptophan. Each record gives: clone size, V gene, J gene, D gene, CDR3 protein, CDR3 DNA. The D gene is left open where the match is weak. Rows give clone size only sometimes, using once, few, many, or a class for an expanded clone.

size: NA; V: TRBV3-1/TRBV3-2; J: TRBJ1-1; D: NA; CDR3: CASSLLANTEAFF; DNA: TGTGCCAGCAGCCTTCTGGCGAACACTGAAGCTTTCTTT
size: NA; V: TRBV19; J: TRBJ1-4; D: NA; CDR3: CASRPRVFTNEKLFF; DNA: TGTGCCAGTAGACCTCGGGTGTTCACTAATGAAAAACTGTTTTTT
size: NA; V: TRBV19; J: TRBJ1-1; D: NA; CDR3: CASSIHDISREAFF; DNA: TGTGCCAGTAGTATCCATGATATCAGTCGCGAAGCTTTCTTT
size: NA; V: TRBV6-5; J: TRBJ1-5; D: TRBD1; CDR3: CASSPQGAGKQPQHF; DNA: TGTGCCAGCAGTCCTCAGGGGGCAGGTAAACAGCCCCAGCATTTT
size: NA; V: TRBV27; J: TRBJ2-7; D: TRBD2; CDR3: CASRLAGRNGYEQYF; DNA: TGTGCCAGCAGGCTAGCGGGGAGAAATGGCTACGAGCAGTACTTC
size: NA; V: TRBV4-2; J: TRBJ2-3; D: NA; CDR3: CASSLGGATDTQYF; DNA: TGTGCCAGCAGCCTCGGGGGAGCCACAGATACGCAGTATTTT
size: once; V: TRBV27; J: TRBJ1-6; D: TRBD1; CDR3: CASSLGQSISPLHF; DNA: TGTGCCAGCAGTCTGGGACAGTCAATTTCACCCCTCCACTTT
size: few; V: TRBV10-3; J: TRBJ2-2; D: NA; CDR3: CATDRSNTGELFF; DNA: TGTGCCACCGACAGATCGAACACCGGGGAGCTGTTTTTT
size: NA; V: TRBV9; J: TRBJ2-7; D: NA; CDR3: CASSPRGQGEQYF; DNA: TGTGCCAGCAGCCCCCGTGGCCAGGGGGAGCAGTACTTC
size: NA; V: TRBV27; J: TRBJ2-1; D: TRBD2; CDR3: CASSLLSGGTLYNEQFF; DNA: TGTGCCAGCAGCCTTTTAAGCGGGGGGACCCTATACAATGAGCAGTTCTTC
size: NA; V: TRBV7-3; J: TRBJ2-1; D: NA; CDR3: CASSLDSRVGEQFF; DNA: TGTGCCAGCAGCTTAGATAGCAGGGTCGGTGAGCAGTTCTTC
size: NA; V: TRBV6-2/TRBV6-3; J: TRBJ1-5; D: NA; CDR3: CASSYSGGDGRNQPQHF; DNA: TGTGCCAGCAGTTACTCGGGGGGGGACGGGCGAAATCAGCCCCAGCATTTT
size: NA; V: TRBV7-2; J: TRBJ2-1; D: NA; CDR3: CASSSSLFQFF; DNA: TGTGCCAGCAGCTCGTCGTTGTTTCAGTTCTTC
size: NA; V: TRBV5-6; J: TRBJ1-1; D: NA; CDR3: CASSRTGINEAFF; DNA: TGTGCCAGCAGTCGCACAGGGATTAATGAAGCTTTCTTT
size: NA; V: TRBV5-1; J: TRBJ1-3; D: TRBD1; CDR3: CASSSKDRASGNTIYF; DNA: TGCGCCAGCAGCTCAAAGGACAGGGCCTCTGGAAACACCATATATTTT
size: NA; V: TRBV28; J: TRBJ2-1; D: NA; CDR3: CALGGNGVNEQFF; DNA: TGTGCCCTTGGGGGGAACGGGGTAAATGAGCAGTTCTTC
size: NA; V: TRBV2; J: TRBJ2-1; D: TRBD2; CDR3: CASRGGSGRSVGRSSYNEQFF; DNA: TGTGCCAGCAGGGGTGGTAGCGGGAGGTCGGTGGGTCGTAGCTCCTACAATGAGCAGTTCTTC
size: NA; V: TRBV9; J: TRBJ1-2; D: NA; CDR3: CASGPNYGYTF; DNA: TGTGCCAGCGGGCCGAACTATGGCTACACCTTC
size: NA; V: TRBV19; J: TRBJ2-2; D: TRBD2; CDR3: CASSIDPSAGGGIGELFF; DNA: TGTGCCAGTAGTATAGACCCCTCAGCGGGGGGGGGAATAGGGGAGCTGTTTTTT
size: NA; V: TRBV6-5; J: TRBJ1-6; D: NA; CDR3: CASTGRLNSPLHF; DNA: TGTGCCAGCACCGGCAGGCTTAATTCACCCCTCCACTTT
size: NA; V: TRBV6-6; J: TRBJ2-1; D: TRBD2; CDR3: CASTRTSGSDEQFF; DNA: TGTGCCAGCACCCGGACTAGCGGGAGTGATGAGCAGTTCTTC
size: NA; V: TRBV20-1; J: TRBJ1-2; D: NA; CDR3: CSAWGDGYTF; DNA: TGCAGCGCCTGGGGGGACGGCTACACCTTC
size: once; V: TRBV3-1/TRBV3-2; J: TRBJ1-2; D: NA; CDR3: CASSQDLRRQYGYTF; DNA: TGTGCCAGCAGCCAAGATCTAAGGCGGCAGTATGGCTACACCTTC
size: NA; V: TRBV12-3/TRBV12-4; J: TRBJ2-7; D: NA; CDR3: CASSFTRGNEQYF; DNA: TGTGCCAGCAGTTTTACTAGGGGGAACGAGCAGTACTTC
size: NA; V: TRBV6-1; J: TRBJ1-5; D: TRBD1; CDR3: CASRDRGNQPQHF; DNA: TGTGCCAGCAGGGACAGGGGCAATCAGCCCCAGCATTTT
size: NA; V: TRBV12-3/TRBV12-4; J: TRBJ1-6; D: NA; CDR3: CASSFSGSPLHF; DNA: TGTGCCAGCAGTTTTTCAGGTTCACCCCTCCACTTT
size: NA; V: TRBV27; J: TRBJ2-7; D: TRBD1; CDR3: CASSLWGQGGEQYF; DNA: TGTGCCAGCAGTTTATGGGGACAGGGAGGGGAGCAGTACTTC
size: NA; V: TRBV5-1; J: TRBJ1-1; D: NA; CDR3: CASSRDTPNTEAFF; DNA: TGCGCCAGCAGCCGGGACACGCCGAACACTGAAGCTTTCTTT
size: NA; V: TRBV14; J: TRBJ2-6; D: NA; CDR3: CASSQELPGKSSGANVLTF; DNA: TGTGCCAGCAGCCAAGAATTGCCAGGGAAGAGCTCTGGGGCCAACGTCCTGACTTTC
size: NA; V: TRBV14; J: TRBJ2-3; D: NA; CDR3: CASSQGLRRGTDTQYF; DNA: TGTGCCAGCAGCCAAGGGTTGAGGCGGGGCACAGATACGCAGTATTTT
size: NA; V: TRBV27; J: TRBJ2-7; D: TRBD1; CDR3: CASISTGANGYEQYF; DNA: TGTGCCAGCATCTCGACAGGGGCCAACGGGTACGAGCAGTACTTC
size: NA; V: TRBV15; J: TRBJ2-4; D: NA; CDR3: CATSRDRQGLAKNIQYF; DNA: TGTGCCACCAGCAGAGATCGGCAGGGACTAGCCAAAAACATTCAGTACTTC
size: NA; V: TRBV7-9; J: TRBJ1-3; D: NA; CDR3: CASSFSNRASSGNTIYF; DNA: TGTGCCAGCAGCTTTTCGAACAGGGCCAGCTCTGGAAACACCATATATTTT
size: NA; V: TRBV6-5; J: TRBJ2-2; D: TRBD2; CDR3: CASSYDLLGGRELFF; DNA: TGTGCCAGCAGTTACGACCTTTTGGGGGGGAGGGAGCTGTTTTTT
size: NA; V: TRBV18; J: TRBJ1-1; D: NA; CDR3: CASSDGGGTEAFF; DNA: TGTGCCAGCTCAGACGGGGGGGGAACTGAAGCTTTCTTT
size: NA; V: TRBV7-3; J: TRBJ2-5; D: TRBD2; CDR3: CASSLGLAGEETQYF; DNA: TGTGCCAGCAGCTTAGGACTAGCGGGAGAAGAGACCCAGTACTTC
size: once; V: TRBV3-1/TRBV3-2; J: TRBJ2-3; D: NA; CDR3: CVSSYSGGQDTQYF; DNA: TGTGTCAGCAGCTATTCGGGTGGACAGGATACGCAGTATTTT
size: NA; V: TRBV20-1; J: TRBJ1-4; D: NA; CDR3: CSASEVGRVEKLFF; DNA: TGCAGTGCTAGTGAGGTGGGCAGGGTTGAAAAACTGTTTTTT
size: NA; V: TRBV6-5; J: TRBJ1-1; D: NA; CDR3: CASRRGTEAFF; DNA: TGTGCCAGCCGACGAGGGACTGAAGCTTTCTTT
size: NA; V: TRBV5-1; J: TRBJ1-5; D: NA; CDR3: CASSNDRGYSNQPQHF; DNA: TGCGCCAGCAGCAATGATCGGGGTTATAGCAATCAGCCCCAGCATTTT
size: NA; V: TRBV29-1; J: TRBJ2-1; D: TRBD1; CDR3: CSAPYRGLYNEQFF; DNA: TGCAGCGCCCCCTACAGGGGCCTCTACAATGAGCAGTTCTTC
size: NA; V: TRBV2; J: TRBJ1-2; D: NA; CDR3: CASTAQGPNYGYTF; DNA: TGTGCCAGCACCGCACAGGGTCCTAACTATGGCTACACCTTC
size: NA; V: TRBV29-1; J: TRBJ1-1; D: NA; CDR3: CSVGGGNTEAFF; DNA: TGCAGCGTAGGAGGTGGGAACACTGAAGCTTTCTTT
size: NA; V: TRBV19; J: TRBJ2-3; D: TRBD1; CDR3: CASSTRDRADTQYF; DNA: TGTGCCAGTAGTACCCGGGACAGGGCAGATACGCAGTATTTT
size: NA; V: TRBV6-6; J: TRBJ2-1; D: NA; CDR3: CASSYSSAGPVDEQFF; DNA: TGTGCCAGCAGTTACTCTTCAGCGGGCCCCGTGGATGAGCAGTTCTTC
size: NA; V: TRBV4-1; J: TRBJ2-7; D: NA; CDR3: CASSQRDGSYEQYF; DNA: TGCGCCAGCAGCCAACGGGATGGCTCCTACGAGCAGTACTTC
size: NA; V: TRBV27; J: TRBJ1-2; D: NA; CDR3: CASSLGTASGYTF; DNA: TGTGCCAGCAGTCTAGGGACTGCTAGTGGCTACACCTTC
size: NA; V: TRBV9; J: TRBJ1-1; D: TRBD1; CDR3: CASSELTGVTEAFF; DNA: TGTGCCAGCAGCGAGCTGACAGGGGTTACTGAAGCTTTCTTT
size: NA; V: TRBV10-3; J: TRBJ1-3; D: NA; CDR3: CAISESTGNTIYF; DNA: TGTGCCATCAGTGAAAGCACTGGAAACACCATATATTTT
size: NA; V: TRBV15; J: TRBJ2-4; D: NA; CDR3: CATSSSRRNSGLAKNIQYF; DNA: TGTGCCACCAGCAGTTCCCGGAGGAATAGCGGTCTAGCCAAAAACATTCAGTACTTC
size: NA; V: TRBV4-2; J: TRBJ2-1; D: NA; CDR3: CASSHSREKYEQFF; DNA: TGTGCCAGCAGCCACAGCCGGGAAAAGTATGAGCAGTTCTTC
size: NA; V: TRBV4-2; J: TRBJ1-5; D: NA; CDR3: CASSQGTEFNQPQHF; DNA: TGTGCCAGCAGCCAAGGGACAGAATTCAATCAGCCCCAGCATTTT
size: NA; V: TRBV27; J: TRBJ2-7; D: TRBD1; CDR3: CASRDRDRGGVQQYF; DNA: TGTGCCAGCAGAGACCGGGACAGGGGAGGGGTTCAGCAGTACTTC
size: NA; V: TRBV30; J: TRBJ1-3; D: NA; CDR3: CAWNPQHLASGNTIYF; DNA: TGTGCCTGGAATCCCCAACACCTCGCCTCTGGAAACACCATATATTTT
size: NA; V: TRBV13; J: TRBJ2-3; D: TRBD1; CDR3: CASSTSGQGALIDTQYF; DNA: TGTGCCAGCAGCACTAGTGGGCAGGGGGCTTTAATAGATACGCAGTATTTT
size: NA; V: TRBV14; J: TRBJ2-5; D: NA; CDR3: CASSPYLGETQYF; DNA: TGTGCCAGCAGCCCGTACCTCGGGGAGACCCAGTACTTC